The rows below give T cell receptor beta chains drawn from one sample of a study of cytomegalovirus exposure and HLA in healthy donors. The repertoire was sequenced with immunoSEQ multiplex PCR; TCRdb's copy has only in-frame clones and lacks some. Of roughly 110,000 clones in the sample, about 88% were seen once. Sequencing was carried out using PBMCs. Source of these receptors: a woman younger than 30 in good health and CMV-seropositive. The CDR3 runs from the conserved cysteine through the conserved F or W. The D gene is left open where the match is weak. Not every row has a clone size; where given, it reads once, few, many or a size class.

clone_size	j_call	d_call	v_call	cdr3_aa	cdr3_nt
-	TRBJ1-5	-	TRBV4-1	CASSQLDMGIAGPQHF	TGCGCCAGCAGCCAACTAGACATGGGCATAGCGGGACCCCAGCATTTT
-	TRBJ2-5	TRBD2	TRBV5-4	CASSPGLAVGETQYF	TGTGCCAGCAGCCCGGGACTAGCGGTGGGAGAGACCCAGTACTTC
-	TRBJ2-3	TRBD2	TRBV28	CATDLAGLETDTQYF	TGTGCCACCGATCTAGCGGGGTTAGAAACAGATACGCAGTATTTT
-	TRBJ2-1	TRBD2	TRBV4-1	CASSQESSGANNEQFF	TGCGCCAGCAGCCAAGAAAGTAGCGGGGCTAACAATGAGCAGTTCTTC
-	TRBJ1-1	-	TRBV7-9	CASSLAAGDEAFF	TGTGCCAGCAGCTTAGCGGCGGGGGATGAAGCTTTCTTT
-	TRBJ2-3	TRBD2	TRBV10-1	CASNPGLGPDTQYF	TGCGCCAGCAATCCGGGACTAGGTCCAGATACGCAGTATTTT
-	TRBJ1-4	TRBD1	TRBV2	CASRRDRATNEKLFF	TGTGCCAGCAGGCGAGACAGGGCAACTAATGAAAAACTGTTTTTT
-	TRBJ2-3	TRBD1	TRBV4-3	CASSRITGTATDTQYF	TGCGCCAGCAGCCGCATTACCGGGACAGCCACAGATACGCAGTATTTT
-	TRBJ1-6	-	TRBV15	CATSFPRGGPSGSPLHF	TGTGCCACCAGCTTCCCTCGGGGGGGGCCCTCGGGTTCACCCCTCCACTTT
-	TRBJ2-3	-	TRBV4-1	CASRESDTQYF	TGCGCCAGCAGAGAGTCAGATACGCAGTATTTT
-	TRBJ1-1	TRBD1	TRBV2	CASIEAGTGGLTEAFF	TGTGCCAGCATAGAGGCGGGGACAGGGGGACTCACTGAAGCTTTCTTT
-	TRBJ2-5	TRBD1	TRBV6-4	CARDRVRETQYF	TGTGCCAGGGACAGGGTAAGAGAGACCCAGTACTTC
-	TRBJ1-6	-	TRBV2	CASSVGGDNSPLHF	TGTGCCAGCAGTGTCGGCGGGGATAATTCACCCCTCCACTTT
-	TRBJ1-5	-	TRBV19	CASSNKWASNQPQHF	TGTGCCAGTAGTAACAAGTGGGCGAGCAATCAGCCCCAGCATTTT
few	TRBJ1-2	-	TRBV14	CASSQAVNYGYTF	TGTGCCAGCAGCCAAGCCGTTAACTATGGCTACACCTTC
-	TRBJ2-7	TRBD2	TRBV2	CASTGSSGEKYF	TGTGCCAGCACCGGATCTAGCGGGGAAAAGTACTTC
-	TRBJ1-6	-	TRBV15	CATSRDRWGGKDSPLHF	TGTGCCACCAGCAGAGATAGGTGGGGAGGGAAGGATTCACCCCTCCACTTT
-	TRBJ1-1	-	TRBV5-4	CASSWETGPNTEAFF	TGTGCCAGCAGCTGGGAGACAGGCCCAAACACTGAAGCTTTCTTT
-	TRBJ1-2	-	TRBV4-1	CASSQPAQGRYGYTF	TGCGCCAGCAGCCAGCCAGCACAGGGCCGCTATGGCTACACCTTC
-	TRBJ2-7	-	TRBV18	CASSPPTGTNYEQYF	TGTGCCAGCTCACCACCTACAGGGACGAATTACGAGCAGTACTTC
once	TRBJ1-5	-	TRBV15	CATTPDRTNQPQHF	TGTGCCACCACCCCCGACAGAACCAATCAGCCCCAGCATTTT
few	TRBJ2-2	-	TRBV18	CASSPPTANTGELFF	TGTGCCAGCTCACCACCCACAGCGAACACCGGGGAGCTGTTTTTT
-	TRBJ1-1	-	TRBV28	CASSGGRTGEAFF	TGTGCCAGCAGTGGGGGGAGGACCGGCGAAGCTTTCTTT
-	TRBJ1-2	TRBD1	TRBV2	CASSAGTVNNYGYTF	TGTGCCAGCAGCGCCGGGACAGTAAATAACTATGGCTACACCTTC
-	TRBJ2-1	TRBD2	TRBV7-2	CASSFTSGGSNEQFF	TGTGCCAGCAGCTTTACTAGCGGGGGATCCAATGAGCAGTTCTTC
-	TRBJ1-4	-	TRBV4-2	CASSQDRIGNEKLFF	TGTGCCAGCAGCCAAGATCGAATCGGTAATGAAAAACTGTTTTTT
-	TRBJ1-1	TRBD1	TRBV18	CASSPDRDAEAFF	TGTGCCAGCTCCCCGGACAGGGATGCTGAAGCTTTCTTT
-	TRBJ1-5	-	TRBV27	CASSWVGANQPQHF	TGTGCCAGCAGTTGGGTAGGGGCGAATCAGCCCCAGCATTTT
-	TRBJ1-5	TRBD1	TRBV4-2	CASSQGTGSEQPQHF	TGTGCCAGCAGCCAAGGGACAGGGAGCGAACAGCCCCAGCATTTT
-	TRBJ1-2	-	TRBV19	CASSPGANYGYTF	TGTGCCAGTAGTCCCGGAGCTAACTATGGCTACACCTTC
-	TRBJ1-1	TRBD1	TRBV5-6	CASSLGQANTEAFF	TGTGCCAGCAGTCTAGGACAGGCCAACACTGAAGCTTTCTTT
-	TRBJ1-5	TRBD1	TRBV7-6	CASSLLRGLHQPQHF	TGTGCCAGCAGCCTCCTCAGGGGGCTCCATCAGCCCCAGCATTTT
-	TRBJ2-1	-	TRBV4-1	CASSQDPGNYNEQFF	TGCGCCAGCAGCCAAGATCCGGGAAACTACAATGAGCAGTTCTTC
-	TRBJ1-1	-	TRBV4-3	CASSQALRQTEAFF	TGCGCCAGCAGCCAAGCCCTACGACAGACTGAAGCTTTCTTT
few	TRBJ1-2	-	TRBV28	CASTGRVYGYTF	TGTGCCAGCACTGGGCGGGTCTATGGCTACACCTTC